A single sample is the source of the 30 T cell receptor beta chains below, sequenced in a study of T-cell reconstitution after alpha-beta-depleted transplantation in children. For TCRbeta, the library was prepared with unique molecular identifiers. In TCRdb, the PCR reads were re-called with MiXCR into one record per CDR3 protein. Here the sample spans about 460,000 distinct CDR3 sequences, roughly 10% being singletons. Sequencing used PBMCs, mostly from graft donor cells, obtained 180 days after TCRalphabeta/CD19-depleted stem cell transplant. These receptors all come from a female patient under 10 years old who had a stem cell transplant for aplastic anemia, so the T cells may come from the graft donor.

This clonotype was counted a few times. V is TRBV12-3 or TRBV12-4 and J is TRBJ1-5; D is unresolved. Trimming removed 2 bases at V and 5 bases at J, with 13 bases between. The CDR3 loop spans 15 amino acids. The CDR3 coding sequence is TGTGCCAGCAGTTTAATCTGGGAGGGTTATCAGCCCCAGCATTTT. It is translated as CASSLIWEGYQPQHF.

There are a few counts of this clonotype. The CDR3 reads CSATLRTSGVDEQFF. The DNA for the CDR3 is TGCAGTGCTACCCTTCGGACTAGCGGGGTAGATGAGCAGTTCTTC. This rearrangement joins TRBV20-1 to TRBJ2-1, with 12 bases that match TRBD2. Germline V gene data show CDR1 as DFQATT and CDR2 as SNEGSKA (reference sequence). After removal of 4 bases from V and 8 bases from J, the junction contained 9 bases not matched to a gene. This CDR3 comprises 15 residues.

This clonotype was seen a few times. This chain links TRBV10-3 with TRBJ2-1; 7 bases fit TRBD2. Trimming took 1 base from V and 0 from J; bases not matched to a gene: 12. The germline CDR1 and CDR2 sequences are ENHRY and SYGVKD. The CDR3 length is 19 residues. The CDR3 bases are TGTGCCATCAGTGAGTTACCCATGAGTGGACTAGTCTCCTACAATGAGCAGTTCTTC. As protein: CAISELPMSGLVSYNEQFF.

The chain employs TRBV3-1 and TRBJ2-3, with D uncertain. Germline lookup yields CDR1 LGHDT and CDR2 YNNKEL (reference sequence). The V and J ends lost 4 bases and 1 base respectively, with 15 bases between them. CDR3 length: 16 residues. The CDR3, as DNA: TGTGCCAGCAGCCCCTTACGAGGCGGAGGCACAGATACGCAGTATTTT. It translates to CASSPLRGGGTDTQYF.

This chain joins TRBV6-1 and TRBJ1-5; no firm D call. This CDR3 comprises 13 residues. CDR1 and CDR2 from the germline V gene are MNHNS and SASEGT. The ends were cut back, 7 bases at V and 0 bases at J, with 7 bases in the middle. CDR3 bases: TGTGCCAGCACGGGGTATAGCAATCAGCCCCAGCATTTT. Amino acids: CASTGYSNQPQHF.

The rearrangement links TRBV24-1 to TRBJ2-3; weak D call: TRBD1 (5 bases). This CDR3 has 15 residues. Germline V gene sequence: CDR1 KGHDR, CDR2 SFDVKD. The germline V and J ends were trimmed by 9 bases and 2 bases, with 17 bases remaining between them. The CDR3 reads CATEDTRSPTDTQYF. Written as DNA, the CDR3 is TGTGCCACCGAGGACACCCGTAGTCCCACAGATACGCAGTATTTT.

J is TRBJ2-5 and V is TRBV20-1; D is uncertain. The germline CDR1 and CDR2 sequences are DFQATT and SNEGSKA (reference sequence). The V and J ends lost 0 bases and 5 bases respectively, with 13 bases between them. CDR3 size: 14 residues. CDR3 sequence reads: CSARDPGRVETQYF. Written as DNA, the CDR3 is TGCAGTGCTAGAGACCCCGGTAGGGTGGAGACCCAGTACTTC.

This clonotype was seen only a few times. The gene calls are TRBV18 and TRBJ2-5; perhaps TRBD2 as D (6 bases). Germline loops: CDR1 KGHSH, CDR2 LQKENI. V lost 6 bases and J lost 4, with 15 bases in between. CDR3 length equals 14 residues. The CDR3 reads CASSVGGVGETQYF. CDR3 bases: TGTGCCAGCTCCGTTGGAGGGGTCGGAGAGACCCAGTACTTC.

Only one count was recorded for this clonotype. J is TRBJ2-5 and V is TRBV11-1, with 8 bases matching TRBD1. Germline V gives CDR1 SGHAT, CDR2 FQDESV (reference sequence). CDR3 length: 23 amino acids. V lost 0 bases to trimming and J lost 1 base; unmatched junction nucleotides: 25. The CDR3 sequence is CASSLAIRHPSFRDRRVQETQYF. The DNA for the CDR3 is TGTGCCAGCAGCTTAGCGATTCGACATCCATCCTTCCGGGACAGGAGGGTCCAAGAGACCCAGTACTTC. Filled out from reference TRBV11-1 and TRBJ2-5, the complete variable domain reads EAEVAQSPRYKITEKSQAVAFWCDPISGHATLYWYRQILGQGPELLVQFQDESVVDDSQLPKDRFSAERLKGVDSTLKIQPAELGDSAMYLCASSLAIRHPSFRDRRVQETQYFGPGTRLLVL.

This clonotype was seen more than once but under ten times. CDR3 coding DNA: TGCGCCAGCAGCACAAGTTATGATTGGGGGACCCAGTACTTC. Translated, it gives CASSTSYDWGTQYF. The chain recombines TRBV5-1 with TRBJ2-5; D gene ambiguous. Trimming pared 4 bases from V and 7 bases from J, leaving 17 bases between. Per germline, CDR1 SGHRS and CDR2 YFSETQ. This CDR3 comprises 14 residues.

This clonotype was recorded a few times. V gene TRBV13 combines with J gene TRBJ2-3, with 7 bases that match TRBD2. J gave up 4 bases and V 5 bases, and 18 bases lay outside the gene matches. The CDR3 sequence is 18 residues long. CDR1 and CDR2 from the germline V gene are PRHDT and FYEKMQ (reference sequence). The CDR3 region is CASSAREGLTAPPDTQYF. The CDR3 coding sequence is TGTGCCAGCAGCGCGAGGGAGGGTCTGACTGCGCCCCCAGATACGCAGTATTTT.

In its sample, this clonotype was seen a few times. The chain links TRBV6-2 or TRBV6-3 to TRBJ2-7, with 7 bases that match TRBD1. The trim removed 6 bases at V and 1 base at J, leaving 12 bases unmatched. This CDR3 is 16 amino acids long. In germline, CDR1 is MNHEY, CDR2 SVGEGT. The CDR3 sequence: CASSPPSTGWSYEQYV. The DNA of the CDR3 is TGTGCCAGCAGCCCCCCCTCGACAGGGTGGTCCTACGAGCAGTACGTC.

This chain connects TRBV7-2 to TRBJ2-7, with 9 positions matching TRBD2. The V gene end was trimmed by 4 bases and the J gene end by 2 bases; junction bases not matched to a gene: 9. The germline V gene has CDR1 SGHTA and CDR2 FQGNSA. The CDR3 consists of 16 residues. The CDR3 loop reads CASSSGSGRIPYEQYF. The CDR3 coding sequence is TGTGCCAGCAGCTCGGGGAGCGGGAGGATCCCCTACGAGCAGTACTTC.

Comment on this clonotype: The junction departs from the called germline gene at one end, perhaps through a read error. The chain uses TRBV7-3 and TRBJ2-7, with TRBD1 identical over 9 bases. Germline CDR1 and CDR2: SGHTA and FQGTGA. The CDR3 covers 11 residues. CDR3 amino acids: CASSQGQGSVW. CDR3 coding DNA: TGTGCCAGCAGCCAGGGACAGGGCTCGGTCTGG.

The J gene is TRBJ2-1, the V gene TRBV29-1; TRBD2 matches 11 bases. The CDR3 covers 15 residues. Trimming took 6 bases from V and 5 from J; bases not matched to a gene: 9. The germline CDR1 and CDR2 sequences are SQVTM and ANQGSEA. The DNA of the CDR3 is TGCAGCGTAGCCTTGACGGGACTAGCGGACAATGAGCAGTTCTTC. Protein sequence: CSVALTGLADNEQFF.

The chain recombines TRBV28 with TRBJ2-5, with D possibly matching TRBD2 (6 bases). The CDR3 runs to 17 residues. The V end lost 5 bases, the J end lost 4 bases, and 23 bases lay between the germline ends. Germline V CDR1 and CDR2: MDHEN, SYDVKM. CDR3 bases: TGTGCCAGCAGTCCCAATACCGGGACTCCAGCCGGAGAGACCCAGTACTTC. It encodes CASSPNTGTPAGETQYF.

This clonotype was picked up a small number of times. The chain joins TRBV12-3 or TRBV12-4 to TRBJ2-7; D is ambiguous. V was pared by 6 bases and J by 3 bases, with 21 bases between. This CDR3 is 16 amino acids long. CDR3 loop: CASSPEPVAAHYEQYF. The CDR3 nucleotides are TGTGCCAGCAGCCCCGAACCCGTGGCAGCTCACTACGAGCAGTACTTC.

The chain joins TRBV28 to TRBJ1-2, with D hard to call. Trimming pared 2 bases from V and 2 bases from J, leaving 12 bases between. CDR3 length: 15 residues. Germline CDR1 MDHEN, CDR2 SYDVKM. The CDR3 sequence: CASSLAGYLNYGYTF. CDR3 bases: TGTGCCAGCAGTTTAGCCGGTTATTTAAACTATGGCTACACCTTC.

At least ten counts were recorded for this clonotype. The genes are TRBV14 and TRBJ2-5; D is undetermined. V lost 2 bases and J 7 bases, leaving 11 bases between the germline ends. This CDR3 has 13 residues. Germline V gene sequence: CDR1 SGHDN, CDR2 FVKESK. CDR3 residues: CASSQRGRRTQYF. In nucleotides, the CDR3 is TGTGCCAGCAGCCAAAGAGGTCGGCGGACCCAGTACTTC.

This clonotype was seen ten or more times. The CDR3 coding sequence is TGCAGCGTTGGTGTGGAGTACTTC. Its protein is CSVGVEYF. The chain employs TRBV29-1 and TRBJ2-4; D is ambiguous. This CDR3 region has 8 residues. CDR1 and CDR2 from the germline V gene are SQVTM and ANQGSEA. V dropped 4 bases and J dropped 14 bases, with 6 bases sitting between them.

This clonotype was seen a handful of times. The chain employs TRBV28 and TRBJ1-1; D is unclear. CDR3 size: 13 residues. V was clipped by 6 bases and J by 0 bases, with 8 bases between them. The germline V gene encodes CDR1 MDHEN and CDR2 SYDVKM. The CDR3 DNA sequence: TGTGCCAGCAGGGTGGGGATGAACACTGAAGCTTTCTTT. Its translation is CASRVGMNTEAFF.

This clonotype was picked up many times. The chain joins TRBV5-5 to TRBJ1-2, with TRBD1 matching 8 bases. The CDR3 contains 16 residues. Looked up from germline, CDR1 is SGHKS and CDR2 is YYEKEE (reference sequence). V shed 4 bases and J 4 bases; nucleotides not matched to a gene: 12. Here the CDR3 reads CASSPKPGQAFYGYTF. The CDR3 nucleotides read TGTGCCAGCAGCCCTAAACCGGGACAGGCCTTCTATGGCTACACCTTC.

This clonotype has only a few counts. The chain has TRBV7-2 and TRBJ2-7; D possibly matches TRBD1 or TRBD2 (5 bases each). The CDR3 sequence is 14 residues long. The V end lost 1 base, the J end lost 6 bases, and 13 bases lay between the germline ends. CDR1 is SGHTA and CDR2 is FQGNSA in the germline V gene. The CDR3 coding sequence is TGTGCCAGCAGCTTAGGGGGGAAGGGGTCCGAGCAGTACGTC. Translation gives CASSLGGKGSEQYV.

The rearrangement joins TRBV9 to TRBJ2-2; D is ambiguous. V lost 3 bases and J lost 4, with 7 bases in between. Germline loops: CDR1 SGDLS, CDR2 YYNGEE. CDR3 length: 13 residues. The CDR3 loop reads CASSEPVTGELFF. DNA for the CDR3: TGTGCCAGCAGCGAGCCCGTCACCGGGGAGCTGTTTTTT.

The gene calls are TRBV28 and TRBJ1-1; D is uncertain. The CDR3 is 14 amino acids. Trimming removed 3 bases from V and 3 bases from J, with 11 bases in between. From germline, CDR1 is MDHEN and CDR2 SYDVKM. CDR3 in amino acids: CASSLGISDTEAFF. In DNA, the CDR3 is TGTGCCAGCAGTTTGGGGATCTCGGACACTGAAGCTTTCTTT.

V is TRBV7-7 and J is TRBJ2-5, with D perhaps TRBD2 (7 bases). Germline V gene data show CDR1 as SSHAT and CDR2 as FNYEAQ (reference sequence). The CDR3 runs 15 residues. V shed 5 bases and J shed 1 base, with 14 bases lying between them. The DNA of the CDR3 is TGTGCCAGCAGCCCTAGGGGGGGGGGCCAAGAGACCCAGTACTTC. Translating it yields CASSPRGGGQETQYF. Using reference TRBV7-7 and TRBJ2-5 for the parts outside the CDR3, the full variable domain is GAGVSQSPRYKVTKRGQDVTLRCDPISSHATLYWYQQALGQGPEFLTYFNYEAQPDKSGLPSDRFSAERPEGSISTLTIQRTEQRDSAMYRCASSPRGGGQETQYFGPGTRLLVL.

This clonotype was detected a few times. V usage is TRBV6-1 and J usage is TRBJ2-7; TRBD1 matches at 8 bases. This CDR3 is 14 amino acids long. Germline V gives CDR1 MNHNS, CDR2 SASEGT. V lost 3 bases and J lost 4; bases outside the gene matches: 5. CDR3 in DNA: TGTGCCAGCAGTGATAGGAACAGGGGGTACGAGCAGTACTTC. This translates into CASSDRNRGYEQYF.

CDR3 coding DNA: TGCAGTGCTAGAGAAGGGCACTATGGCTACACCTTC. Translating it yields CSAREGHYGYTF. V usage is TRBV20-1 and J usage is TRBJ1-2; D gene ambiguous. CDR1 DFQATT and CDR2 SNEGSKA come from the germline V gene (reference sequence). The length of the CDR3 is 12 residues. Trimming shortened V by 0 bases and J by 3 bases, and 5 bases separated the two germline ends.

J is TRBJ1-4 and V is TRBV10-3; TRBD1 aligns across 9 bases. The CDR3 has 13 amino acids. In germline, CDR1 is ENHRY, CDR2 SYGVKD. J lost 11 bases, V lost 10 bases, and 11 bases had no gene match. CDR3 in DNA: TGTGCCACCTCGGACAGGGGACTGGACAAACTGTTTTTT. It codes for CATSDRGLDKLFF.

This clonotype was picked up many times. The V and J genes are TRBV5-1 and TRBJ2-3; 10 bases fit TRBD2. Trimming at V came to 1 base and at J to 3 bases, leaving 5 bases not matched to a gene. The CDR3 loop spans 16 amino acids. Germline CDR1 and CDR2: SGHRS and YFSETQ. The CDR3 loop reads CASSLRSSGSTDTQYF. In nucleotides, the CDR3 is TGCGCCAGCAGCTTGAGGTCTAGCGGGAGTACAGATACGCAGTATTTT. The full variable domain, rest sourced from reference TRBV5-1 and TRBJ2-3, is KAGVTQTPRYLIKTRGQQVTLSCSPISGHRSVSWYQQTPGQGLQFLFEYFSETQRNKGNFPGRFSGRQFSNSRSEMNVSTLELGDSALYLCASSLRSSGSTDTQYFGPGTRLTVL.